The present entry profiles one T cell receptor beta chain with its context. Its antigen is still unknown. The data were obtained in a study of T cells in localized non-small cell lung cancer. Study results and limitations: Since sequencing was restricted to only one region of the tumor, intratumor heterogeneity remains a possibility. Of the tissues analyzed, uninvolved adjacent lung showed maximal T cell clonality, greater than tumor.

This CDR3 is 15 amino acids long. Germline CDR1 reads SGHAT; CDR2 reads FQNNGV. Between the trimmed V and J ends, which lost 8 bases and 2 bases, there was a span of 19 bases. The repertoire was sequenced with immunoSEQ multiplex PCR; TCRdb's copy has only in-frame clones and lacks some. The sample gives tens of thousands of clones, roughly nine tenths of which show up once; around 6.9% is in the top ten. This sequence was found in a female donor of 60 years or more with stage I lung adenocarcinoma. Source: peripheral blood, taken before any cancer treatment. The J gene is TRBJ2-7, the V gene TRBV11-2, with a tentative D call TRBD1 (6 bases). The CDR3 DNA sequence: TGTGCCAGCGGATCGGGCGAGACAGGCACCTACGAGCAGTACGTC. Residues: CASGSGETGTYEQYV.